The rows below give T cell receptor beta chains drawn from one sample of a study of blood T cells in healthy people across ages. TCRdb independently ran MiXCR on the 5' RACE reads; one entry per CDR3 protein. The profile covers about 1 million distinct CDR3 sequences, with under 55% appearing a single time and approximately 17% taken by the ten largest. The sequencing input was blood. The receptors derive from a woman aged 55-69 years in good health. Both conserved end residues are trimmed from each CDR3. A D gene is named only where the DNA matches it firmly.

ASSPPRGFACEQY . . TRBV12-3/TRBV12-4
ASSSSLAGGDTQY TRBJ2-3 TRBD2 TRBV28
ASSSIAGYETQY . TRBD2 TRBV5-1
ASSPRGSKNIQY TRBJ2-4 . TRBV28
SARAVREFHEQF TRBJ2-1 . TRBV20-1
ASSLFTHQGVGKETQY TRBJ2-5 . TRBV5-1
ASKERDRVNNEQF TRBJ2-1 TRBD1 TRBV27
ASSNPPFHEQF TRBJ2-1 . TRBV9
ASSLYASGSYEQY . TRBD2 TRBV27
SVGLRAPPSYEQY TRBJ2-7 . TRBV29-1
ASSLEGSIHEQY . . TRBV13
ASSLRASGAYNEQF TRBJ2-1 TRBD2 TRBV7-3
SARSGRETYNEQF TRBJ2-1 TRBD2 TRBV20-1
ASSLGYTTYEQY . . TRBV11-2
ASSLIRLAVYNEQF TRBJ2-1 TRBD2 TRBV7-9
ASSAGGRVGVNTEAF TRBJ1-1 . TRBV12-3/TRBV12-4
ASSLPGGSYNSPLH TRBJ1-6 . TRBV28
SAPDIGLAGGWGGETQY TRBJ2-5 TRBD2 TRBV20-1
ASSDSPDYRDTQY TRBJ2-3 . TRBV9
ASSLELSGPYNEQF . TRBD2 TRBV12-3/TRBV12-4
SARDSGSVYEQY TRBJ2-7 TRBD2 TRBV20-1
ASSSMERGLAGGSSYEQY TRBJ2-7 TRBD2 TRBV5-6
ASSGPGQGARDTEAF TRBJ1-1 TRBD1 TRBV9
AIRQAATGTDTQY TRBJ2-3 . TRBV10-3
ASSPTRGRVPEQY . . TRBV3-1
ATSRDRVETQY . . TRBV15
SARNRETYEQY TRBJ2-7 . TRBV20-1
ASSESRTAFYSPLH TRBJ1-6 . TRBV10-2
ASLAGRGSTDTQY TRBJ2-3 . TRBV6-2/TRBV6-3
SARDGTGTDTQY TRBJ2-3 TRBD1 TRBV20-1
ASSPGGSYNEQF TRBJ2-1 . TRBV27
ASSALRSGSTDTQY TRBJ2-3 TRBD2 TRBV12-3/TRBV12-4
ASSFPWGRSTDTQY TRBJ2-3 . TRBV12-3/TRBV12-4
ASSLEAGVHYEQY TRBJ2-7 . TRBV5-1
ASSRYGDEQF TRBJ2-1 . TRBV6-2/TRBV6-3
ASSYEGEGQY TRBJ2-3 . TRBV6-2/TRBV6-3
ASSLEGRGGSNQPQH TRBJ1-5 . TRBV7-9
ASSLRDMAEQY . . TRBV5-1
ASSLAPGYNYGYT TRBJ1-2 . TRBV11-2
ASSRPQGGGSMPREQF TRBJ2-1 . TRBV7-2
ASSQTGLPETYEQY TRBJ2-7 TRBD2 TRBV7-2
ASQTLDAMGGYT TRBJ1-2 . TRBV6-1
ASSFYSGQYNSPLH TRBJ1-6 . TRBV5-1
SARDRRLAGGLRETQY TRBJ2-5 TRBD2 TRBV20-1
ASSPTGVSYEQY TRBJ2-7 . TRBV5-1
SASQEGGFEETQY . . TRBV20-1
ASIRQGNYGYT TRBJ1-2 TRBD1 TRBV2
ASSAGQVTELF TRBJ1-4 TRBD1 TRBV6-1
SAESGKGMDTQY TRBJ2-3 TRBD2 TRBV20-1
ASSILGGGNTEAF TRBJ1-1 . TRBV19
ASWAAGTDTQY TRBJ2-3 . TRBV27
ASSPIQGTGELF TRBJ2-2 TRBD1 TRBV6-1
ASSRYGTSGTYEQY TRBJ2-7 TRBD2 TRBV27
ASSQARTDYEQY . . TRBV4-1
ASSYLGRGDYNEQF TRBJ2-1 . TRBV6-5
ASSWEGDTEAF TRBJ1-1 . TRBV6-2/TRBV6-3
ASSSGRLAGGLEQY TRBJ2-7 TRBD2 TRBV5-1